The clone carrying this T cell receptor beta chain has only a few counts. What it binds is not known. These data originate in a study of post-analysis software for immune sequencing data. Turning to the study itself: Secondary progressive, relapsing-remitting and progressive-relapsing multiple sclerosis were among the included disease courses. Findings and caveats of the study: Under F measure analysis, samples from one preparation batch co-clustered strongly. There was significantly lower normalized Chao1 diversity in multiple sclerosis patients than in controls. Compared with controls, patients had more of five or six TRBV segments, including TRBV5-6, TRBV5-1 and TRBV20-1.

Carried by the TCR beta cDNA libraries were unique molecular identifiers. Some 500,000 cDNA molecules came from about 1 to 10 million T cells. Each CDR3 protein gets one entry after TCRdb re-called the PCR reads with MiXCR. The sample shows roughly 730,000 distinct CDR3 sequences, 30% of them seen only once. Trimming stripped 1 base from V and 8 bases from J, with 14 bases between. Germline V gene data show CDR1 as SGHTA and CDR2 as FQGNSA. The CDR3 loop spans 14 amino acids. Sample: blood. This TCR derives from a girl aged 5 to 17 with multiple sclerosis. The chain joins TRBV7-2 to TRBJ1-2; tentatively, D is TRBD1 (5 bases). CDR3 loop: CASSLEVRGYGYTF. CDR3 sequence (DNA): TGTGCCAGCAGCTTAGAAGTTAGGGGTTACGGCTACACCTTC. The whole variable domain, filled in from reference TRBV7-2 and TRBJ1-2, reads GAGVSQSPSNKVTEKGKDVELRCDPISGHTALYWYRQSLGQGLEFLIYFQGNSAPDKSGLPSDRFSAERTGGSVSTLTIQRTQQEDSAVYLCASSLEVRGYGYTFGSGTRLTVV.